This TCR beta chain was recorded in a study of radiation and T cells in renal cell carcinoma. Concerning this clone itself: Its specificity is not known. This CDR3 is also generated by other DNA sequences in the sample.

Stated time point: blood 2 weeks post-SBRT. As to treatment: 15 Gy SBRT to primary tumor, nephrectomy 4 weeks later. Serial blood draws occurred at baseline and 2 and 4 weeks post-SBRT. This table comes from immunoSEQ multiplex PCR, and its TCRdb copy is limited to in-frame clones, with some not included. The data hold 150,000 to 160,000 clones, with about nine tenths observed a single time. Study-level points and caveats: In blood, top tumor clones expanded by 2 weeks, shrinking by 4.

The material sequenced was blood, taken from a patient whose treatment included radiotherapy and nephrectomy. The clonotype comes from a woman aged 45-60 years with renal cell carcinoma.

CDR3 in DNA: TGTGCCAGTCGGACTAGCGGGGGTTACAATGAGCAGTTCTTC. Its translation is CASRTSGGYNEQFF. This chain links TRBV6-1 with TRBJ2-1; 13 bases are shared with TRBD2. Trimming removed 9 bases from V and 4 bases from J; junction bases left unmatched: 3. Germline lookup yields CDR1 MNHNS and CDR2 SASEGT. This CDR3 contains 14 residues.